A single sample gave rise to the 18 T cell receptor beta chains below, sequenced in a study of cytomegalovirus exposure and HLA in healthy donors. The PCR used 60 Vbeta and 13 Jbeta primers. The table came from immunoSEQ multiplex PCR; TCRdb's copy has only in-frame clones and leaves some out. Here the sample spans roughly 30,000 clones, approximately 87% being singletons. Specimen: PBMCs. All receptors derive from a boy between 10 and 17 years old in good health and CMV-seronegative.

CDR3 protein: CASSPTTGGGDEQYF. DNA for the CDR3: TGTGCCAGCAGCCCGACGACAGGGGGCGGCGACGAGCAGTACTTC. The chain is built from TRBV7-6 and TRBJ2-7; TRBD1 agrees at 10 bases. The CDR3 has 15 residues. V dropped 5 bases and J dropped 5; count of bases not matched to a gene: 9. Germline CDR1 SGHVS, CDR2 FNYEAQ.

The chain is built from TRBV5-1 and TRBJ2-1, with 8 bases aligning to TRBD2. The V segment lost 3 bases and the J segment 9 bases; nucleotides outside the gene matches: 8. There are 14 residues in the CDR3. Germline V gene sequence: CDR1 SGHRS, CDR2 YFSETQ. DNA for the CDR3: TGCGCCAGCAGCTCCCGGACTAGCCAGAGTGAGCAGTTCTTC. Protein: CASSSRTSQSEQFF.

In this sample, this clone turned up a few times. This chain uses TRBV28 with TRBJ1-2; D remains ambiguous. V was cut by 10 bases and J by 4 bases, with 19 bases left in between. CDR1 and CDR2 (germline): MDHEN, SYDVKM. The CDR3 consists of 14 residues. The CDR3 loop reads CAIERRGIGYGYTF. The DNA of the CDR3 is TGTGCCATCGAAAGGCGGGGTATAGGCTATGGCTACACCTTC.

This sequence joins TRBV30 and TRBJ2-5; TRBD1 matches at 9 bases. The CDR3 length is 13 residues. Germline CDR1 reads GTSNPN; CDR2 reads SVGIG (reference sequence). V shed 8 bases and J 5 bases; nucleotides not matched to a gene: 9. CDR3 sequence: CAGLQGASETQYF. In nucleotides, the CDR3 is TGTGCCGGACTACAGGGGGCGAGCGAGACCCAGTACTTC. Full variable domain (rest looked up from reference TRBV30 and TRBJ2-5): SQTIHQWPATLVQPVGSPLSLECTVEGTSNPNLYWYRQAAGRGLQLLFYSVGIGQISSEVPQNLSASRPQDRQFILSSKKLLLSDSGFYLCAGLQGASETQYFGPGTRLLVL.

The chain recombines TRBV7-9 with TRBJ1-6; TRBD1 agrees at 7 bases. V was clipped by 4 bases and J by 8 bases; unmatched bases: 2. The CDR3 is made up of 13 amino acids. Germline CDR1 and CDR2: SEHNR and FQNEAQ (reference sequence). Here the CDR3 DNA reads TGTGCCAGCAGCTCCCAGGGGGATTCACCCCTCCACTTT. It encodes CASSSQGDSPLHF.

V usage is TRBV6-4 and J usage is TRBJ2-3; 7 nucleotides match TRBD1. The CDR3 sequence is 15 residues long. J gave up 4 bases and V 0 bases, and 4 bases lay outside the gene matches. In germline, CDR1 is MRHNA, CDR2 SNTAGT. The CDR3 sequence is CASSDSDRASDTQYF. The DNA of the CDR3 is TGTGCCAGCAGTGACTCAGACAGGGCATCAGATACGCAGTATTTT.

The CDR3: CASSLGTGYSNQPQHF. CDR3 coding DNA: TGTGCCAGCAGTTTAGGGACAGGCTATAGCAATCAGCCCCAGCATTTT. The V gene is TRBV28, the J gene TRBJ1-5; 8 bases line up with TRBD1. Germline V gene sequence: CDR1 MDHEN, CDR2 SYDVKM. This CDR3 is 16 amino acids long. Trimming cost V 2 bases and J 0 bases; bases outside gene matches: 3.

This clone was picked up a small number of times. This chain uses TRBV6-1 with TRBJ1-5, with D uncertain. CDR1 is MNHNS, CDR2 SASEGT, per germline. The CDR3 has 13 amino acids. Trimming pared 7 bases from V and 0 bases from J, leaving 7 bases between. Here the CDR3 reads CASTSYSNQPQHF. CDR3 in DNA: TGTGCCAGCACCAGTTATAGCAATCAGCCCCAGCATTTT.

The V and J genes are TRBV18 and TRBJ1-6; tentative D call: TRBD1 (6 bases). V lost 6 bases and J lost 10, with 19 bases in between. The CDR3 covers 15 residues. Germline V gene lookup returns CDR1 KGHSH and CDR2 LQKENI. CDR3 coding DNA: TGTGCCAGCTCGCCGGGAGGGGGGCTTTGGTCACCCCTCCACTTT. It is translated as CASSPGGGLWSPLHF.

This clone was counted between two and nine times. The rearrangement joins TRBV6-5 to TRBJ1-1; tentatively, D is TRBD1 (5 bases). Trimming shortened V by 8 bases and J by 3 bases, and 13 bases separated the two germline ends. The CDR3 is 13 residues long. The germline V gene encodes CDR1 MNHEY and CDR2 SVGAGI. Here the CDR3 DNA reads TGTGCCAGCGGGCCCACGGGGGACACTGAAGCTTTCTTT. This codes for CASGPTGDTEAFF.

The chain is built from TRBV6-5 and TRBJ1-2, with 8 positions matching TRBD1. Germline CDR1 reads MNHEY; CDR2 reads SVGAGI. V lost 4 bases and J lost 11; bases outside the gene matches: 12. CDR3 length equals 14 residues. CDR3 in DNA: TGTGCCAGCAGTTCCCCCGGGACAGGTTCTTCTTACACCTTC. This codes for CASSSPGTGSSYTF.

A few counts support this clone. V usage is TRBV6-1 and J usage is TRBJ1-3; TRBD1 aligns across 8 bases. The CDR3 is made up of 14 amino acids. Per the germline V gene, CDR1 is MNHNS and CDR2 is SASEGT. V lost 1 base, J lost 4 bases, and 0 bases stayed unmatched. CDR3 nucleotides: TGTGCCAGCAGTGAAGGACAGGGGGGAAACACCATATATTTT. It encodes CASSEGQGGNTIYF.

The J gene is TRBJ2-5, the V gene TRBV5-6; 8 nucleotides line up with TRBD2. Germline CDR1 is SGHDT and CDR2 is YYEEEE. The CDR3 contains 15 residues. The J segment lost 5 bases and the V segment lost 4 bases, leaving 10 bases of the junction unmatched. CDR3 sequence reads: CASSHGLASSETQYF. CDR3 DNA sequence: TGTGCCAGCAGCCACGGACTAGCCTCGTCGGAGACCCAGTACTTC.

J is TRBJ1-1 and V is TRBV6-6, with 9 bases identical to TRBD1. The V and J ends lost 3 bases and 3 bases, in that order; junction bases with no gene match: 5. Germline V gene sequence: CDR1 MNHNY, CDR2 SVGAGI (reference sequence). The CDR3 length is 15 residues. The CDR3 DNA sequence: TGTGCCAGCAGTTATCCTACAGGGGGCGACACTGAAGCTTTCTTT. It specifies CASSYPTGGDTEAFF.

The rearrangement uses TRBV14 and TRBJ1-6; a possible D gene is TRBD1 (5 bases). This CDR3 spans 13 amino acids. Germline V lookup: CDR1 SGHDN, CDR2 FVKESK. Trimming cost V 2 bases and J 9 bases, with 8 bases left between them. The CDR3 here is CASSQYQGSPLHF. In nucleotides, the CDR3 is TGTGCCAGCAGCCAATATCAGGGTTCACCCCTCCACTTT.

The CDR3 region has the DNA TGTGCCATCAGTGAGTCGGGGGGATATAGCAATCAGCCCCAGCATTTT. Translated, it gives CAISESGGYSNQPQHF. The chain is built from TRBV10-3 and TRBJ1-5; D is possibly TRBD1 (5 bases). The CDR3 is made up of 16 amino acids. Germline values: CDR1 ENHRY, CDR2 SYGVKD. The V end lost 0 bases, the J end lost 0 bases, and 9 bases lay between the germline ends.

This clone was recorded once. This CDR3 is CASSVLSETQYF. CDR3 in DNA: TGCGCCAGCAGTGTTCTATCAGAGACCCAGTACTTC. This chain links TRBV10-2 with TRBJ2-5, with D uncertain. Trimming cost V 4 bases and J 4 bases, with 7 bases left between them. Germline values: CDR1 WSHSY, CDR2 SAAADI. The CDR3 runs 12 residues.

The chain couples TRBV4-3 to TRBJ1-2; 7 nucleotides match TRBD1. This CDR3 is built from 16 residues. The V segment lost 4 bases and the J segment 6 bases; nucleotides outside the gene matches: 14. The germline V gene encodes CDR1 LGHNA and CDR2 YSLEER. The CDR3 DNA is TGCGCCAGCAGCCGTTCCCCCCGACAGGGTCGAGATGGCTACACCTTC. It translates to CASSRSPRQGRDGYTF.